A single count supports the clone carrying this T cell receptor beta chain. As yet, its antigen is unknown. Profiled with immunoSEQ multiplex PCR; TCRdb holds only in-frame clones, not every one. The sample includes fewer than 55,000 clones, around 81% of them seen just once. The data belong to a study of OX40 agonist ivuxolimab in advanced cancers. Study context: Patients were given ivuxolimab, an antibody that agonizes OX40 (CD134).

This CDR3 comprises 15 residues. J gave up 1 base and V 2 bases, and 5 bases lay outside the gene matches. Germline CDR1 is SGHDT and CDR2 is YYEEEE. Study results and caveats: In general, CD8+ T cells held more expanded clones than CD4+ did, on average.

V usage is TRBV5-6 and J usage is TRBJ1-1; 7 bases match TRBD1. The TCR originated in an adult with an advanced solid tumor such as melanoma, head and neck, liver or kidney cancer. This specimen consisted of CD4+ or CD8+ T cells sorted from blood, obtained in a trial of the OX40 agonist ivuxolimab. In DNA, the CDR3 is TGTGCCAGCAGCTTTACCGGGACAGCGAACACTGAAGCTTTCTTT. Translation gives CASSFTGTANTEAFF.